This paragraph covers one TCR beta chain sequence. No antigen is known for it. PCR was performed using 60 Vbeta and 13 Jbeta primers. Assay: immunoSEQ multiplex PCR; the TCRdb copy retains only in-frame clones and omits some. The sample lists roughly 150,000 clones, approximately 83% occurring once. J was trimmed by 1 base and V by 4 bases; bases with no gene match: 9. The CDR3 has 16 residues. CDR1 SGHRS and CDR2 YFSETQ come from the germline V gene. The data belong to a study of cytomegalovirus exposure and HLA in healthy donors. In the study overall: Caucasian-associated ancestry cluster membership applied to 75% to 85% of around 400 genotyped donors. Notes on the study in general: CMV serostatus stood as the only immune exposure information on hand. Among CMV-associated TCR beta chains, most appeared HLA-restricted in a later analysis.

Sequences were obtained from PBMCs. The clonotype originates from a male donor in good health and CMV-seronegative. This rearrangement joins TRBV5-1 to TRBJ2-5; 8 nucleotides line up with TRBD2. CDR3 in amino acids: CASSLTSGNLQETQYF. CDR3 coding DNA: TGCGCCAGCAGCCTAACTAGCGGAAATCTCCAAGAGACCCAGTACTTC.